This record looks at one TCR beta chain sequence and its context. Its antigen remains unknown. The sample is drawn from a study of T cell responses to AZD1222 COVID-19 vaccine. Study conclusions and caveats: Scientists sampled the repertoires only once the peak T cell response had passed. The donors showed a predominance of white British ancestry and of females, with possible underestimation of clonal diversity. Recipients of AZD1222 seropositive at baseline numbered only 6 or 7. The study reported that nearly half of spike-specific TCRs target unmutated variant regions.

CDR3 length: 17 amino acids. V gave up 0 bases and J gave up 0 bases; unmatched junction bases: 7. Germline V gives CDR1 LGHNA, CDR2 YNFKEQ. Sequencing used immunoSEQ multiplex PCR; TCRdb keeps in-frame clones, though not all of them. The sample records fewer than 150,000 clones, about 91% being singletons. The V call is TRBV4-2, the J call TRBJ2-7; TRBD2 aligns across 8 bases. The input for sequencing was peripheral blood, taken on day 0 of AZD1222 vaccination. This sequence was found in an adult in good health. The CDR3 nucleotides are TGTGCCAGCAGCCAAGATTCCCTAGCGGGCAGCTCCTACGAGCAGTACTTC. It is translated as CASSQDSLAGSSYEQYF.